The clone carrying this TCR beta chain was counted only a few times. TCRdb re-called the RT-PCR reads through MiXCR, storing one row per CDR3 protein. Of more than 600,000 distinct CDR3 sequences listed, about 14% are singletons. This CDR3 region has 13 residues. The V gene end was trimmed by 5 bases and the J gene end by 8 bases; junction bases not matched to a gene: 6. The germline V gene has CDR1 MDHEN and CDR2 SYDVKM. Source material: memory CD4+ T cells from blood. The chain employs TRBV28 and TRBJ1-2; 9 bases are a match to TRBD1. This sequence originates from a female donor in good health, serving as a healthy control. CDR3 region: CASSPDRGGGYTF. The CDR3 coding sequence is TGTGCCAGCAGTCCGGACAGGGGAGGGGGCTACACCTTC.